Listed here is a single T cell receptor (beta chain). What it binds is not known. Per germline, CDR1 SGHDT and CDR2 YYEEEE. The CDR3 consists of 15 residues. V was trimmed by 4 bases and J by 1 base, leaving 15 bases between them. The data were taken from a study of OX40 agonist ivuxolimab in advanced cancers. Points from the study as a whole: Low normalized clonal expansion also occurred in some nonresponding patients.

Using immunoSEQ multiplex PCR, the repertoire was profiled, and TCRdb retains in-frame clones only, with some absent. This table holds tens of thousands of clones, just under 75% found once. The rearrangement links TRBV5-6 to TRBJ2-7; D is uncertain. Sequenced here: CD4+ or CD8+ T cells sorted from blood, sampled in a trial of the OX40 agonist ivuxolimab. The sequence came from an adult with an advanced solid tumor such as melanoma, head and neck, liver or kidney cancer. CDR3 protein: CASSPPYPSSYEQYF. The CDR3 nucleotides are TGTGCCAGCAGCCCCCCCTACCCCTCATCCTACGAGCAGTACTTC.